The 5 T cell receptor beta chains below come from one sample, sequenced in a study of blood T cell repertoires in COVID-19 (dated by TCRdb to the early 2020s). Preparation of the library involved the immunoSEQ multiplex PCR assay. What TCRdb holds here is the immuneACCESS table cut down to in-frame rearrangements. Part of the clones is not present; checked against another copy, under half of the missing clones reflect an unresolved V gene, and the others are unexplained. For this sample the table gives 110,000 or so clones, of which approximately 87% were detected only once. The top ten hold 5.5% to 8% of the sample. What was sequenced was peripheral blood. These receptors came from a woman in her forties or fifties with acute or convalescent COVID-19.

The rearrangement joins TRBV18 to TRBJ1-1; D is perhaps TRBD1 (6 bases). The V gene's germline CDR1 is KGHSH and CDR2 LQKENI. The CDR3 is made up of 15 amino acids. V was shortened by 3 bases and J by 3 bases, with 14 bases between the two germline ends. The CDR3 DNA sequence: TGTGCCAGCTCACCCCAACAGGGTACGGACACTGAAGCTTTCTTT. Translation: CASSPQQGTDTEAFF.

The V call is TRBV6-5, the J call TRBJ1-2; weak D call: TRBD1 (6 bases). V lost 5 bases and J lost 0, with 10 bases in between. CDR1 MNHEY and CDR2 SVGAGI come from the germline V gene. The CDR3 length is 14 residues. This CDR3 reads CASSRDKANYGYTF. The CDR3 DNA reads as TGTGCCAGCAGTAGGGACAAAGCTAACTATGGCTACACCTTC.

The chain uses TRBV6-5 and TRBJ1-1; D is undetermined. The CDR3 runs to 12 residues. Germline values: CDR1 MNHEY, CDR2 SVGAGI. V shed 4 bases and J shed 1 base, with 4 bases lying between them. Here the CDR3 reads CASSSRNTEAFF. The CDR3 DNA reads as TGTGCCAGCAGTTCCAGGAACACTGAAGCTTTCTTT.

The chain carries TRBV5-1 and TRBJ1-3; 7 nucleotides match TRBD1. The CDR3 is 14 amino acids. CDR1 and CDR2 from the germline V gene are SGHRS and YFSETQ. With V trimmed by 5 bases and J by 4 bases, 6 bases remained unmatched. In DNA form, the CDR3 reads TGCGCCAGCAGGACAACGGGACAGGGAAACACCATATATTTT. Translating it yields CASRTTGQGNTIYF.

V usage is TRBV4-1 and J usage is TRBJ1-1, with 9 positions matching TRBD1. CDR1 is MGHRA, CDR2 YSYEKL, per germline. Losses at the gene ends were 5 bases for V and 0 bases for J; bases not matched to a gene: 4. The CDR3 covers 15 residues. DNA of the CDR3: TGCGCCAGCAGCAAAGGGACAGGGCTGAACACTGAAGCTTTCTTT. Translation gives CASSKGTGLNTEAFF.